The 10 T cell receptor beta chains given below trace back to one sample, sequenced in a study of blood T cell repertoires in COVID-19. Only in-frame clones appear in the TCRdb table, and some are missing; sequencing was by immunoSEQ multiplex PCR. In the table there are 160,000 or so clones, roughly 84% of which are singletons. Sequenced input: PBMCs or T cells enriched from blood (not recorded which). The receptors derive from a human donor with acute COVID-19. The donor label of this sample is uncertain.

This clone showed up just a few times. The chain combines TRBV3-1 (or the pseudogene TRBV3-2) with TRBJ2-7, with D unclear. Trimming shortened V by 4 bases and J by 4 bases, and 20 bases separated the two germline ends. The CDR3 spans 16 residues. CDR1 is LGHDT and CDR2 is YNNKEL in the germline V gene (reference sequence). DNA for the CDR3: TGTGCCAGCAGCCGCCGAGGTGGCCAGTATGCGTACGAGCAGTACTTC. Protein: CASSRRGGQYAYEQYF.

This chain uses TRBV19 with TRBJ2-2; the match to TRBD2 covers 8 bases. There are 14 residues in the CDR3. Looked up from germline, CDR1 is LNHDA and CDR2 is SQIVND (reference sequence). The ends lost 5 bases at V and 6 bases at J; junction bases unmatched: 5. The CDR3 coding sequence is TGTGCCAGTAGTCGGGCGGGGGGTGCCGGGGAGCTGTTTTTT. Its protein is CASSRAGGAGELFF.

The chain carries TRBV7-9 and TRBJ2-5; TRBD1 might be the D (6 bases). The V gene lost 5 bases and the J gene lost 0 bases, with 10 bases spanning the gap. Germline V lookup: CDR1 SEHNR, CDR2 FQNEAQ (reference sequence). The CDR3 totals 14 residues. The CDR3 here is CASSHYRDQETQYF. DNA of the CDR3: TGTGCCAGCAGCCACTACAGGGACCAAGAGACCCAGTACTTC.

This clone was counted a few times. The gene calls are TRBV4-1 and TRBJ2-7; 7 bases are a match to TRBD1. J was trimmed by 5 bases and V by 3 bases; bases with no gene match: 7. The germline V gene has CDR1 MGHRA and CDR2 YSYEKL. The CDR3 has 14 amino acids. The CDR3 spells CASSHPGQRDEQYF. The CDR3 region has the DNA TGCGCCAGCAGCCACCCGGGACAGAGGGACGAGCAGTACTTC.

This sequence joins TRBV19 and TRBJ1-2; D remains unclear. Germline-derived CDR1 and CDR2 are LNHDA and SQIVND (reference sequence). The CDR3 length is 16 residues. The V gene lost 3 bases and the J gene lost 3 bases, with 17 bases spanning the gap. In DNA form, the CDR3 reads TGTGCCAGTAGTATTCCTGGTGGAGGTCGGGACTATGGCTACACCTTC. Amino acid sequence: CASSIPGGGRDYGYTF.

This chain joins TRBV30 and TRBJ2-3, with 7 positions matching TRBD1. CDR3 length: 15 amino acids. Trimming took 4 bases from V and 2 from J; bases not matched to a gene: 9. Looked up from germline, CDR1 is GTSNPN and CDR2 is SVGIG (reference sequence). The CDR3 loop is CAWNSGTDHTDTQYF. DNA for the CDR3: TGTGCCTGGAATTCCGGGACAGACCACACAGATACGCAGTATTTT.

V usage is TRBV7-2 and J usage is TRBJ1-1; maybe TRBD1 (5 bases). The CDR3 runs to 14 residues. CDR1 is SGHTA, CDR2 FQGNSA, per germline. With 6 bases removed from V and 4 bases from J, the gap between germline ends came to 15 bases. CDR3 sequence: CASRLGGESTEAFF. The CDR3 region has the DNA TGTGCCAGCAGGCTCGGGGGGGAGAGCACTGAAGCTTTCTTT.

The chain recombines TRBV11-2 with TRBJ2-1, with D possibly matching TRBD2 (6 bases). The germline CDR1 and CDR2 sequences are SGHAT and FQNNGV. CDR3 length equals 13 residues. Trimming left V 3 bases short and J 6 bases short, with 9 bases between. Here the CDR3 reads CASSFVGGNEQFF. The CDR3 nucleotides are TGTGCCAGCAGCTTCGTGGGGGGCAATGAGCAGTTCTTC.

This chain links TRBV7-9 with TRBJ1-1; D uncertain. This CDR3 region has 12 residues. V was pared by 4 bases and J by 11 bases, with 14 bases between. CDR1 and CDR2 from the germline V gene are SEHNR and FQNEAQ (reference sequence). The CDR3 region has the DNA TGTGCCAGCAGCTCCCACCCCTTCGAGGCTTTCTTT. Protein sequence: CASSSHPFEAFF.

DNA for the CDR3: TGTGCCAGCAGTGAATACGACAGCGCTAACTATGGCTACACCTTC. Protein: CASSEYDSANYGYTF. This chain links TRBV25-1 with TRBJ1-2; TRBD1 is a possible D gene (5 bases). The CDR3 has 15 amino acids. Germline V gives CDR1 MGHDK, CDR2 SYGVNS. V lost 0 bases to trimming and J lost 0 bases, with 8 bases between them.